The rows below give T cell receptor beta chains drawn from one sample of a study of graft-versus-host responses after intestinal transplantation. Profiled with immunoSEQ multiplex PCR; TCRdb holds only in-frame clones, not every one. The repertoire holds approximately 100,000 clones, with approximately 85% as singletons. Here the sequenced sample was PBMCs, taken 255 days after intestinal transplant. These receptors all stem from a human patient who received an intestinal transplant, so some T cells may come from the graft donor. CDR3s include the opening cysteine and the closing phenylalanine or tryptophan. The D gene is left open where the match is weak. A clone size is listed for some rows: how often the clone was seen (once, few, many), or a class if it is expanded.

clone_size,j_call,d_call,v_call,cdr3_aa,cdr3_nt
-,TRBJ2-1,TRBD2,TRBV7-2,CASSQTSGGLNEQFF,TGTGCCAGCAGCCAGACCAGCGGGGGGCTCAATGAGCAGTTCTTC
-,TRBJ1-1,-,TRBV4-1,CASSQVRMGGEAFF,TGCGCCAGCAGCCAAGTTAGAATGGGGGGTGAAGCTTTCTTT
-,TRBJ2-3,TRBD2,TRBV7-2,CASSLVVAGGTSTDTQYF,TGTGCCAGCAGCTTAGTGGTAGCGGGGGGGACTAGCACAGATACGCAGTATTTT
-,TRBJ1-5,-,TRBV4-1,CASSQEGSFGQPQHF,TGCGCCAGCAGCCAAGAGGGCTCCTTCGGGCAGCCCCAGCATTTT
-,TRBJ2-7,-,TRBV27,CASSLSGGPLEQYF,TGTGCCAGCAGTTTATCGGGGGGTCCCCTCGAGCAGTACTTC
-,TRBJ1-1,-,TRBV2,CASSEGENTEAFF,TGTGCCAGCAGTGAAGGGGAGAACACTGAAGCTTTCTTT
-,TRBJ2-3,-,TRBV27,CASSRGKEMGGTDTQYF,TGTGCCAGCAGTAGGGGGAAGGAAATGGGCGGCACAGATACGCAGTATTTT
-,TRBJ1-2,-,TRBV28,CASSARTATYGYTF,TGTGCCAGCAGTGCTAGGACGGCGACCTATGGCTACACCTTC
-,TRBJ1-1,-,TRBV28,CASSFPQGVITEAFF,TGTGCCAGCAGTTTTCCACAGGGAGTTATCACTGAAGCTTTCTTT
-,TRBJ2-1,TRBD2,TRBV19,CASSIPGLAYNEQFF,TGTGCCAGTAGTATACCGGGACTAGCCTACAATGAGCAGTTCTTC
-,TRBJ2-3,-,TRBV2,CASSETSTDTQYF,TGTGCCAGCAGTGAAACTAGCACAGATACGCAGTATTTT
-,TRBJ2-7,-,TRBV6-1,CASSEVASSSYEQYF,TGTGCCAGCAGTGAAGTTGCGAGTAGCTCCTACGAGCAGTACTTC
-,TRBJ2-3,-,TRBV29-1,CSVVRGPDTQYF,TGCAGCGTTGTTAGGGGTCCAGATACGCAGTATTTT
-,TRBJ2-1,-,TRBV5-6,CASSLGRGYNEQFF,TGTGCCAGCAGCTTGGGCAGGGGTTACAATGAGCAGTTCTTC
-,TRBJ2-3,TRBD1,TRBV28,CASSPTGQGLSDTQYF,TGTGCCAGCAGTCCGACGGGACAGGGGCTTTCAGATACGCAGTATTTT
-,TRBJ2-3,TRBD1,TRBV15,CATSSPDRGESHTQYF,TGTGCCACCAGCAGTCCCGACAGGGGTGAGAGCCATACGCAGTATTTT
-,TRBJ2-1,TRBD2,TRBV6-1,CASSESSGGYNEQFF,TGTGCCAGCAGTGAGAGTAGCGGGGGATACAATGAGCAGTTCTTC
few,TRBJ2-2,-,TRBV7-6,CASSLARAAGDSTGELFF,TGTGCCAGCAGCTTAGCGAGGGCGGCAGGGGACTCCACCGGGGAGCTGTTTTTT
-,TRBJ2-1,TRBD2,TRBV5-6,CASSLRLAGGRSYNEQFF,TGTGCCAGCAGCTTGCGACTAGCGGGGGGGCGATCCTACAATGAGCAGTTCTTC
once,TRBJ1-2,-,TRBV6-5,CASSYSSQGYYGYTF,TGTGCCAGCAGTTACTCGAGTCAGGGGTACTATGGCTACACCTTC
-,TRBJ2-7,TRBD1,TRBV7-9,CASSPGGTGIYEQYF,TGTGCCAGCAGCCCCGGGGGGACAGGGATTTACGAGCAGTACTTC
-,TRBJ2-7,-,TRBV27,CASRVSVNTYEQYF,TGTGCCAGCAGGGTTAGCGTAAATACCTACGAGCAGTACTTC
-,TRBJ1-2,TRBD1,TRBV6-1,CASSLGQGSNGYTF,TGTGCCAGCAGTTTGGGACAGGGATCCAATGGCTACACCTTC
-,TRBJ2-7,-,TRBV29-1,CSVEADGGPDSYEQYF,TGCAGCGTTGAAGCGGACGGGGGCCCCGACTCCTACGAGCAGTACTTC
-,TRBJ1-1,-,TRBV10-2,CASRSPGLDTEAFF,TGCGCCAGCAGGAGCCCCGGATTGGACACTGAAGCTTTCTTT
-,TRBJ2-5,-,TRBV27,CASREGHDRYQETQYF,TGTGCCAGCAGGGAGGGACACGATAGGTACCAAGAGACCCAGTACTTC
-,TRBJ1-2,TRBD1,TRBV5-1,CASSLGDDRGFFGYTF,TGCGCCAGCAGCTTGGGAGATGACAGGGGTTTTTTTGGCTACACCTTC
-,TRBJ2-2,-,TRBV7-9,CASSLTDSGELFF,TGTGCCAGCAGCTTAACAGATTCCGGGGAGCTGTTTTTT
few,TRBJ2-2,-,TRBV5-1,CASSLGGRNTGELFF,TGCGCCAGCAGCTTGGGGGGACGGAACACCGGGGAGCTGTTTTTT
once,TRBJ1-2,-,TRBV5-6,CASSTEANYGYTF,TGTGCCAGCAGTACCGAAGCTAACTATGGCTACACCTTC
-,TRBJ2-3,-,TRBV10-2,CASSGSGASSTDTQYF,TGCGCCAGCAGTGGGTCAGGAGCCTCTAGCACAGATACGCAGTATTTT
-,TRBJ2-5,-,TRBV4-2,CASSQEAPSSGETQYF,TGTGCCAGCAGCCAAGAAGCCCCTAGCAGCGGGGAGACCCAGTACTTC
-,TRBJ1-4,-,TRBV28,CASSLQGMGEKLFF,TGTGCCAGCAGTTTACAAGGAATGGGGGAAAAACTGTTTTTT
-,TRBJ1-5,-,TRBV2,CASSEEQGLEPQHF,TGTGCCAGCAGTGAAGAGCAGGGTTTGGAGCCCCAGCATTTT
-,TRBJ2-7,-,TRBV5-1,CASSSGGYEQYF,TGCGCCAGCAGCTCCGGAGGGTACGAGCAGTACTTC
-,TRBJ2-3,TRBD2,TRBV5-1,CASSIPGTSGGADTQYF,TGCGCCAGCAGCATCCCCGGGACTAGCGGGGGGGCAGATACGCAGTATTTT
-,TRBJ1-5,TRBD1,TRBV6-1,CASSESPDGTGDQPQHF,TGTGCCAGCAGTGAATCGCCGGACGGGACAGGGGATCAGCCCCAGCATTTT
-,TRBJ2-3,-,TRBV7-6,CASSLAGGPTDTQYF,TGTGCCAGCAGCTTAGCGGGGGGTCCCACAGATACGCAGTATTTT
-,TRBJ2-3,-,TRBV25-1,CASSVGGGTDTQYF,TGTGCCAGCAGTGTTGGGGGTGGCACAGATACGCAGTATTTT
-,TRBJ2-7,TRBD2,TRBV2,CASSKRGGRGGYEQYF,TGTGCCAGCAGCAAAAGAGGCGGGAGGGGGGGTTACGAGCAGTACTTC
-,TRBJ2-5,TRBD1,TRBV6-1,CAGQETVYQETQYF,TGTGCCGGACAGGAAACGGTGTACCAAGAGACCCAGTACTTC
-,TRBJ2-7,-,TRBV29-1,CSVVSATEQYF,TGCAGCGTTGTAAGCGCAACCGAGCAGTACTTC
-,TRBJ2-7,-,TRBV6-5,CASSYGGTYEQYF,TGTGCCAGCAGTTACGGGGGAACCTACGAGCAGTACTTC
-,TRBJ1-5,TRBD1,TRBV27,CASSPATGDNQPQHF,TGTGCCAGCAGTCCCGCTACAGGGGACAATCAGCCCCAGCATTTT
-,TRBJ1-4,-,TRBV6-1,CATFQHDSTNEKLFF,TGTGCCACCTTCCAGCATGACAGTACTAATGAAAAACTGTTTTTT
-,TRBJ1-1,-,TRBV7-6,CASSLTGLDTEAFF,TGTGCCAGCAGCTTGACCGGGCTTGACACTGAAGCTTTCTTT
-,TRBJ2-1,TRBD2,TRBV19,CASTPTSDRNEQFF,TGTGCCAGTACCCCGACTAGCGATAGGAATGAGCAGTTCTTC
-,TRBJ2-2,-,TRBV5-1,CASSLKTGSTGELFF,TGCGCCAGCAGCTTGAAAACAGGGTCGACCGGGGAACTGTTTTTT
-,TRBJ2-3,-,TRBV5-6,CASSLAIWVFGTSTDTQYF,TGTGCCAGCAGCTTGGCCATTTGGGTTTTCGGAACTAGCACAGATACGCAGTATTTT
many,TRBJ1-5,-,TRBV28,CASSLPGEVQPQHF,TGTGCCAGCAGTTTACCAGGGGAGGTTCAGCCCCAGCATTTT
-,TRBJ1-1,-,TRBV21-1,CASRAHVATQIRTEAFF,TGTGCCAGCAGGGCCCACGTAGCTACACAAATTCGCACTGAAGCTTTCTTT
-,TRBJ1-5,-,TRBV5-6,CASSLSHEYNQPQHF,TGTGCCAGCAGCCTCTCACACGAATACAATCAGCCCCAGCATTTT
-,TRBJ2-7,TRBD2,TRBV5-6,CASSWGGGRGYEQYF,TGTGCCAGCAGCTGGGGCGGGGGACGCGGCTACGAGCAGTACTTC
-,TRBJ2-5,-,TRBV7-2,CASSPVFKETQYF,TGTGCCAGCAGCCCGGTGTTCAAAGAGACCCAGTACTTC
-,TRBJ2-3,-,TRBV5-1,CASSLLVEESTDTQYF,TGCGCCAGCAGCTTGTTGGTAGAGGAGAGCACAGATACGCAGTATTTT